This entry is about one T cell receptor beta chain. As yet, its antigen is unknown. These data come from a study of radiation and T cells in renal cell carcinoma. Study findings and constraints: Top tumor clonotypes rose in blood 2 weeks post-radiation, then contracted.

Repertoires were generated with immunoSEQ multiplex PCR, while TCRdb's copy carries only in-frame clones and drops some. The sample records 150,000 or so clones, about 88% being singletons. CDR1 is SGDLS, CDR2 YYNGEE, per germline. The J segment lost 7 bases and the V segment lost 3 bases, leaving 11 bases of the junction unmatched. CDR3 length: 16 amino acids. Time point of the sample: blood 4 weeks post-SBRT, at nephrectomy. Treatment in this sample: 15 Gy SBRT to primary tumor, nephrectomy 4 weeks later. Nephrectomy followed 15 Gy stereotactic body radiation by 4 weeks. The sequencing used blood, collected from a patient whose treatment included radiotherapy and nephrectomy. J is TRBJ2-1 and V is TRBV9; 9 nucleotides agree with TRBD2. The receptor comes from a woman aged 45-65 years with renal cell carcinoma. This chain's CDR3 is CASSEGSGGTGNEQFF. Here the CDR3 DNA reads TGTGCCAGCAGCGAGGGGAGCGGGGGGACGGGGAATGAGCAGTTCTTC.